These T cell receptor beta chains were read from a single sample in a study of tumor and adjacent non-tumor tissue in lung cancer. TCRdb ran MiXCR on the multiplex PCR reads and lists one entry per CDR3 protein. The repertoire holds approximately 110,000 distinct CDR3 sequences, with more than 70% as singletons. Sample: lung tumor tissue. These receptors all come from a woman aged 60 to 75 with non-small cell lung cancer. The CDR3 runs from the conserved cysteine through the conserved F or W. The order of the fields is D gene, clone size, J gene, V gene, CDR3 DNA, CDR3 protein. A D gene is named only where the DNA matches it firmly. The size entry is marked missing in some rows and otherwise reads once, few, many or a size class.

NA NA TRBJ2-1 TRBV20-1 TGCAGTGCCCTGCTCTACAGCGAGCAGTTCTTC CSALLYSEQFF
TRBD1 many TRBJ1-2 TRBV6-1 TGTGCCAGCAGTGAAAACCGGGACAGGCCTAACTATGGCTACACCTTC CASSENRDRPNYGYTF
NA many TRBJ2-1 TRBV6-1 TGTGCCAGCAGTGCCCGTGACCGTGGGACCTCCAATGAGCAGTTCTTC CASSARDRGTSNEQFF
NA NA TRBJ1-4 TRBV6-5 TGTGCCAGCAGCCGTGTCAACAGGAGAGGTGAAAAACTGTTTTTT CASSRVNRRGEKLFF
NA once TRBJ2-7 TRBV20-1 TGCAGTGTAGCAATGACAGAGAGGGTCTCAGACGAGGAGTACTTC CSVAMTERVSDEEYF
NA NA TRBJ2-3 TRBV7-8 TGTGCCAGCAGCTTAGCAGACTCCTTGAGGGATGCGCAGTATTTT CASSLADSLRDAQYF
NA NA TRBJ1-1 TRBV11-3 TGTGCCAACGGCTTAGATTCGGGGAGGGGCACTGAAGCTATCTTT CANGLDSGRGTEAIF
NA NA TRBJ1-1 TRBV29-1 TGCAGCACTAGGGGAGATTTGAACACTGAAGGTTTCTTT CSTRGDLNTEGFF
TRBD2 NA TRBJ2-3 TRBV20-1 TGCAGTGCCCCAGCGGGAGGCACAGGTACGCAGTATTTT CSAPAGGTGTQYF
NA NA TRBJ1-6 TRBV20-1 TGCAGTGCTAGAGGGGGAGTTAATTCACCCCTCCACTTT CSARGGVNSPLHF